These T cell receptor beta chains were read from a single sample in a study of ipilimumab plus nivolumab after autologous stem cell transplantation. Produced via immunoSEQ multiplex PCR; TCRdb's table is partial and in-frame only. The sample carries about 13,000 clones, 60% to 75% recorded once. Sequencing used PBMCs, obtained in a trial of ipilimumab plus nivolumab as post-transplant consolidation. The receptors derive from a male donor with diffuse large B-cell lymphoma. CDR3s include the opening cysteine and the closing phenylalanine or tryptophan. A D gene is named only where the DNA matches it firmly. Size values are once, few and many counts, or a class for expanded clones, and some rows have none.

v_call	j_call	d_call	clone_size	cdr3_nt	cdr3_aa
TRBV4-1	TRBJ2-1	TRBD2	NA	TGCGCCAGCAGCCAGCCAAAAAGCGGGGGGTCCTACAATGAGCAGTTCTTC	CASSQPKSGGSYNEQFF
TRBV7-2	TRBJ1-3	NA	NA	TGTGCCAGCAGCGCCTCCTTGGGGGGACGAAACACCATATATTTT	CASSASLGGRNTIYF
TRBV6-5	TRBJ1-1	NA	NA	TGTGCCAGCAGTTCTAACCGGGATGCTTTCTTT	CASSSNRDAFF
TRBV7-2	TRBJ1-1	NA	NA	TGTGCCAGCAGCTGGGGGCAGGGTACTGAAGCTTTCTTT	CASSWGQGTEAFF
TRBV6-6	TRBJ1-6	NA	few	TGTGCCAGCAGTTACGGCCCACAGCGGGATAATTCACCCCTCCACTTT	CASSYGPQRDNSPLHF
TRBV7-3	TRBJ2-2	TRBD2	NA	TGTGCCAGCAGCTTATCCCCGGGACTAGCGGGATTGAACACCGGGGAGCTGTTTTTT	CASSLSPGLAGLNTGELFF
TRBV11-2	TRBJ1-1	NA	NA	TGTGCCAGCACCATCGGCACTGAAGCTTTCTTT	CASTIGTEAFF
TRBV19	TRBJ2-5	TRBD1	NA	TGTGCCAGTAGTATAGATGACGGCACAGGGGACAAAGAGACCCAGTACTTC	CASSIDDGTGDKETQYF
TRBV5-1	TRBJ1-1	NA	NA	TGCGCCAGCAGCTTGGAAGGGCTTAACACTGAAGCTTTCTTT	CASSLEGLNTEAFF
TRBV5-1	TRBJ1-2	NA	NA	TGCGCCAGCAGCCCCGTGGCGAACCGGGTGTATGGCTACACCTTC	CASSPVANRVYGYTF
TRBV25-1	TRBJ1-1	NA	NA	TGTGCCAGCAGTGAAAGCACTGAAGCTTTCTTT	CASSESTEAFF
TRBV5-1	TRBJ2-7	TRBD2	once	TGCGCCAGCAGCTTGTCCTCTTCGGTAGCGGGGGCCTACGAGCAGTACTTC	CASSLSSSVAGAYEQYF
TRBV15	TRBJ1-3	NA	NA	TGTGCCACCAGCAGAGATTCCGGCAGGATCTCTGGAAACACCATATATTTT	CATSRDSGRISGNTIYF
TRBV5-4	TRBJ2-1	NA	NA	TGTGCCAGCAGCATGGGACAGGCTAAGGGGGGGGGTGAGCAGTTCTTC	CASSMGQAKGGGEQFF
TRBV6-6	TRBJ2-7	TRBD1	NA	TGTGCCAGCAGCAGAGGACAGGGGAACGAGCAGTACTTC	CASSRGQGNEQYF
TRBV7-3	TRBJ2-1	TRBD2	NA	TGTGCCAGCAGCTTAATAGCGGGAGGGGGTTTAAATGAGCAGTTCTTC	CASSLIAGGGLNEQFF
TRBV6-6	TRBJ1-2	TRBD1	NA	TGTGCCAGCAGTTACCCGACCGGGACAGGGTTTCCTGGCTACACCTTC	CASSYPTGTGFPGYTF
TRBV7-6	TRBJ2-3	NA	NA	TGTGCCAGCAGCTTATCCACCTCCACAGATACGCAGTATTTT	CASSLSTSTDTQYF
TRBV9	TRBJ1-2	TRBD1	NA	TGTGCCAGCAGCGTAAATTCGTGGGACAGGCCATCCCGGGGGGTCTATGGCTACACCTTC	CASSVNSWDRPSRGVYGYTF
TRBV6-1	TRBJ2-6	NA	NA	TGTGCCAGCAGTGAAGCTTCTCCCAACGTATGGGCCAACGTCCTGACTTTC	CASSEASPNVWANVLTF
TRBV11-3	TRBJ2-1	TRBD1	NA	TGTGCCAGCAGCCCCGCGGGACAGGGATTGAATGAGCAGTTCTTC	CASSPAGQGLNEQFF
TRBV6-5	TRBJ1-2	NA	NA	TGTGCCAGCAGCTTAGGGGGGCGCCCGGATGGCTACACCTTC	CASSLGGRPDGYTF
TRBV11-2	TRBJ1-2	TRBD1	once	TGTGCCAGCAGCCCAGCCTACAGGGGGGGAACTAACTATGGCTACACCTTC	CASSPAYRGGTNYGYTF
TRBV6-5	TRBJ1-4	TRBD1	NA	TGTGCCAGCGGGGGGACAGGAGAGAATGAAAAACTGTTTTTT	CASGGTGENEKLFF
TRBV15	TRBJ2-1	TRBD1	NA	TGTGCCACCAGCAGAGCACAGGGGGCTAAGAGGAGCTCCTACAATGAGCAGTTCTTC	CATSRAQGAKRSSYNEQFF
TRBV7-8	TRBJ2-1	TRBD2	once	TGTGCCAGCAGCCCCGGGACTATTGAGCAGTTCTTC	CASSPGTIEQFF
TRBV10-1	TRBJ2-7	NA	NA	TGCGCCAGGGCGACGTCCTACGAGCAGTACTTC	CARATSYEQYF
TRBV7-6	TRBJ1-1	NA	NA	TGTGCCAGCAGCGTAGGTCGTGGTGGGGAACAGAACACTGAAGCTTTCTTT	CASSVGRGGEQNTEAFF